The 29 T cell receptor beta chains reported below all come from one sample, sequenced in a study of OX40 agonist ivuxolimab in advanced cancers. Profiling relied on immunoSEQ multiplex PCR, and the TCRdb table lists in-frame clones only, not all of them. In the table there are just under 95,000 clones, roughly 87% of which are singletons. The specimen comprised CD4+ or CD8+ T cells sorted from blood, sampled in a trial of the OX40 agonist ivuxolimab. These receptors originate from an adult with an advanced solid tumor such as melanoma, head and neck, liver or kidney cancer.

The genes are TRBV7-8 and TRBJ1-2; D call uncertain. This CDR3 contains 15 residues. The germline V and J ends were trimmed by 5 bases and 5 bases, with 18 bases remaining between them. Germline CDR1 reads SGHVS; CDR2 reads FQNEAQ. The CDR3 is CASSTWPALSYGYTF. In nucleotides, the CDR3 is TGTGCCAGCAGCACATGGCCAGCCCTTTCGTATGGCTACACCTTC.

In DNA, the CDR3 is TGTGCCAGCAGCCAAGTCGGGGATCAGCCCCAGCATTTT. This translates into CASSQVGDQPQHF. The chain combines TRBV4-2 with TRBJ1-5; no clear D. The ends were cut back, 1 base at V and 5 bases at J, with 6 bases in the middle. In germline, CDR1 is LGHNA, CDR2 YNFKEQ. This CDR3 region has 13 residues.

This chain links TRBV6-1 with TRBJ1-5; 7 positions agree with TRBD1. The germline CDR1 and CDR2 sequences are MNHNS and SASEGT. Trimming removed 5 bases from V and 0 bases from J; junction bases left unmatched: 4. The CDR3 covers 15 residues. CDR3 protein: CASSSGTVSNQPQHF. The CDR3 region has the DNA TGTGCCAGCAGTAGCGGGACAGTTAGCAATCAGCCCCAGCATTTT.

This sequence joins TRBV7-2 and TRBJ2-5, with TRBD1 matching 8 bases. The CDR3 totals 14 residues. J gave up 7 bases and V 5 bases, and 9 bases lay outside the gene matches. Germline V gene data show CDR1 as SGHTA and CDR2 as FQGNSA. The CDR3 loop reads CASSLDRVGGTQYF. The CDR3 coding sequence is TGTGCCAGCAGCCTGGACAGGGTGGGGGGGACCCAGTACTTC.

This chain uses TRBV19 with TRBJ2-7, with 9 bases lining up with TRBD1. V was pared by 5 bases and J by 0 bases, with 14 bases of the junction left unmatched. This CDR3 is 18 amino acids long. Germline CDR1 is LNHDA and CDR2 is SQIVND (reference sequence). DNA of the CDR3: TGTGCCAGTAGTCCCATTGGGACAGGGAGGTCGAGCTCCTACGAGCAGTACTTC. Translation gives CASSPIGTGRSSSYEQYF.

V is TRBV5-8 and J is TRBJ1-2; 8 positions agree with TRBD1. Germline V gene sequence: CDR1 SGHTS, CDR2 YDEGEE. After removal of 4 bases from V and 4 bases from J, the junction contained 12 bases not matched to a gene. The CDR3 consists of 16 residues. This CDR3 is CASSLPGTGMTYGYTF. The CDR3 nucleotides are TGTGCCAGCAGCCTACCTGGGACAGGCATGACCTATGGCTACACCTTC.

The chain is built from TRBV28 and TRBJ2-1; TRBD1 is a possible D gene (7 bases). The V gene's germline CDR1 is MDHEN and CDR2 SYDVKM. Trimming cost V 3 bases and J 10 bases, with 16 bases left between them. The CDR3 runs 14 residues. CDR3 nucleotide sequence: TGTGCCAGCAGTTTCCCCGACAGGGCGGGAGAGCAGTTCTTC. It codes for CASSFPDRAGEQFF. Using reference TRBV28 and TRBJ2-1 for the parts outside the CDR3, the full variable domain is DVKVTQSSRYLVKRTGEKVFLECVQDMDHENMFWYRQDPGLGLRLIYFSYDVKMKEKGDIPEGYSVSREKKERFSLILESASTNQTSMYLCASSFPDRAGEQFFGPGTRLTVL.

The rearrangement links TRBV7-9 to TRBJ2-4; perhaps TRBD2 as D (5 bases). The germline V and J ends were trimmed by 1 base and 0 bases, with 16 bases remaining between them. Germline V gene lookup returns CDR1 SEHNR and CDR2 FQNEAQ (reference sequence). This CDR3 spans 18 amino acids. CDR3 sequence: CASSLDEGSDGAKNIQYF. DNA of the CDR3: TGTGCCAGCAGCTTAGACGAGGGTAGTGACGGAGCCAAAAACATTCAGTACTTC.

In its sample, this clone was seen once. The chain joins TRBV20-1 to TRBJ1-1, with 7 positions matching TRBD1. Germline CDR1 reads DFQATT; CDR2 reads SNEGSKA (reference sequence). The CDR3 sequence is 11 residues long. V lost 6 bases to trimming and J lost 5 bases; unmatched junction nucleotides: 3. This chain's CDR3 is CSARQGTEAFF. CDR3 in DNA: TGCAGTGCCAGACAGGGAACTGAAGCTTTCTTT.

V usage is TRBV5-6 and J usage is TRBJ1-1; D is unresolved. The germline V gene encodes CDR1 SGHDT and CDR2 YYEEEE. The CDR3 runs to 12 residues. The V end was cut by 5 bases, the J end by 4 bases, with 9 bases between. The CDR3 DNA is TGTGCCAGCAGTCGGCTTATCACTGAAGCTTTCTTT. Translated: CASSRLITEAFF.

This sequence joins TRBV6-6 and TRBJ1-5; possibly TRBD1 for D (5 bases). The CDR3 is 14 amino acids. The germline V gene has CDR1 MNHNY and CDR2 SVGAGI (reference sequence). Deletions cut 11 bases from V and 4 bases from J, with 18 bases between. This CDR3 is CAANMGLKNQPQHF. CDR3 DNA sequence: TGTGCCGCAAATATGGGGCTGAAAAATCAGCCCCAGCATTTT.

The chain uses TRBV10-2 and TRBJ1-6; tentative D call: TRBD1 (5 bases). This CDR3 has 18 amino acids. V lost 3 bases and J 1 base, leaving 16 bases between the germline ends. Per the germline V gene, CDR1 is WSHSY and CDR2 is SAAADI. In DNA form, the CDR3 reads TGCGCCAGCAGTGAAACGCGCACAGGCTCTTCCTATAATTCACCCCTCCACTTT. It translates to CASSETRTGSSYNSPLHF.

DNA of the CDR3: TGTGCCAGCAGCTTAGGGTCAGGGGGGAACAATCAGCCCCAGCATTTT. This gives the protein CASSLGSGGNNQPQHF. The chain recombines TRBV7-8 with TRBJ1-5; the match to TRBD1 covers 7 bases. The J segment lost 3 bases and the V segment lost 1 base, leaving 6 bases of the junction unmatched. Germline V lookup: CDR1 SGHVS, CDR2 FQNEAQ. The CDR3 contains 16 residues.

The chain employs TRBV20-1 and TRBJ1-1; D is uncertain. CDR1 is DFQATT and CDR2 is SNEGSKA in the germline V gene (reference sequence). Deletions cut 2 bases from V and 6 bases from J, with 7 bases between. CDR3 length: 11 amino acids. DNA of the CDR3: TGCAGTGCTAGATTGGTGCCTGAAGCTTTCTTT. Its translation: CSARLVPEAFF.

V is TRBV6-5 and J is TRBJ1-4; 7 bases are shared with TRBD1. This CDR3 has 16 amino acids. CDR1 and CDR2 from the germline V gene are MNHEY and SVGAGI. V lost 2 bases to trimming and J lost 5 bases; unmatched junction nucleotides: 8. The CDR3 spells CASSYRGPGSNEKLFF. Written as DNA, the CDR3 is TGTGCCAGCAGTTACAGGGGGCCGGGTTCAAATGAAAAACTGTTTTTT.

The chain combines TRBV11-2 with TRBJ1-5; the D gene is possibly TRBD1 (6 bases). Germline V CDR1 and CDR2: SGHAT, FQNNGV. Trimming stripped 2 bases from V and 7 bases from J, with 18 bases between. The CDR3 has 16 amino acids. CDR3 in amino acids: CASSLTAVGGGQPQHF. Written as DNA, the CDR3 is TGTGCCAGCAGCTTAACAGCTGTTGGGGGCGGGCAGCCCCAGCATTTT.

The J gene is TRBJ2-5, the V gene TRBV5-1; D may be TRBD2 (5 bases). Germline lookup yields CDR1 SGHRS and CDR2 YFSETQ. The CDR3 runs 12 residues. Trimming shortened V by 4 bases and J by 2 bases, and 6 bases separated the two germline ends. CDR3 amino acids: CASSPGQETQYF. The CDR3 region has the DNA TGCGCCAGCAGCCCGGGGCAAGAGACCCAGTACTTC.

V and J are TRBV19 and TRBJ2-7, with 10 bases aligning to TRBD2. V lost 5 bases to trimming and J lost 5 bases; unmatched junction nucleotides: 12. The CDR3 spans 16 residues. Germline lookup yields CDR1 LNHDA and CDR2 SQIVND (reference sequence). The CDR3 loop is CASSPRLSGGVNEQYF. The CDR3 coding sequence is TGTGCCAGTAGTCCCCGACTAAGCGGGGGGGTCAACGAGCAGTACTTC.

The rearrangement joins TRBV30 to TRBJ1-6; D not resolved. This CDR3 contains 13 residues. Per the germline V gene, CDR1 is GTSNPN and CDR2 is SVGIG (reference sequence). Trimming cost V 1 base and J 10 bases, with 11 bases left between them. CDR3 sequence reads: CAWSGKVWSPLHF. CDR3 bases: TGTGCCTGGAGTGGGAAGGTTTGGTCACCCCTCCACTTT.

Written as DNA, the CDR3 is TGTGCCAGCAGCTTTTCACTACAAGAGACCCAGTACTTC. This gives the protein CASSFSLQETQYF. The chain is built from TRBV11-3 and TRBJ2-5; no firm D call. The CDR3 extends over 13 amino acids. The germline CDR1 and CDR2 sequences are SGHNT and YENEEA. Trimming removed 3 bases at V and 2 bases at J, with 7 bases between.

J is TRBJ1-6 and V is TRBV5-1; 7 bases align to TRBD1. The CDR3 extends over 15 amino acids. Trimming at V came to 2 bases and at J to 4 bases, leaving 3 bases not matched to a gene. The V gene's germline CDR1 is SGHRS and CDR2 YFSETQ. CDR3 sequence (DNA): TGCGCCAGCAGCTTTGAGGGGGCTTATAATTCACCCCTCCACTTT. The encoded protein is CASSFEGAYNSPLHF. Looking up the rest from reference TRBV5-1 and TRBJ1-6 gives the full variable domain: KAGVTQTPRYLIKTRGQQVTLSCSPISGHRSVSWYQQTPGQGLQFLFEYFSETQRNKGNFPGRFSGRQFSNSRSEMNVSTLELGDSALYLCASSFEGAYNSPLHFGNGTRLTVT.

The chain carries TRBV6-4 and TRBJ1-5; D is uncertain. Trimming left V 5 bases short and J 2 bases short, with 13 bases between. Germline V gives CDR1 MRHNA, CDR2 SNTAGT. The length of the CDR3 is 15 residues. The CDR3 sequence: CASSPTGKGNQPQHF. CDR3 nucleotide sequence: TGTGCCAGCAGTCCTACGGGGAAAGGCAATCAGCCCCAGCATTTT.

The CDR3 nucleotides read TGTGCCAGCTCATACGGGCCATCACAGGGGGAAAGGACCGGGGAGCTGTTTTTT. Its protein is CASSYGPSQGERTGELFF. This chain joins TRBV18 and TRBJ2-2, with 8 positions matching TRBD1. Germline CDR1 reads KGHSH; CDR2 reads LQKENI. The CDR3 covers 18 residues. J lost 5 bases, V lost 5 bases, and 16 bases had no gene match. Full variable domain (missing parts from reference TRBV18 and TRBJ2-2): NAGVMQNPRHLVRRRGQEARLRCSPMKGHSHVYWYRQLPEEGLKFMVYLQKENIIDESGMPKERFSAEFPKEGPSILRIQQVVRGDSAAYFCASSYGPSQGERTGELFFGEGSRLTVL.

The chain couples TRBV11-3 to TRBJ2-1; 8 positions match TRBD1. The junction had 14 bases not matched to a gene; V was cut back by 3 bases and J by 16 bases. Germline CDR1 reads SGHNT; CDR2 reads YENEEA. The CDR3 has 14 residues. For the CDR3, the DNA is TGTGCCAGCAGCTTGGGGACAGGCTCGAATGGATTATTCTTC. Translated, it gives CASSLGTGSNGLFF.

The chain links TRBV5-1 to TRBJ2-5, with D possibly matching TRBD1 (6 bases). The CDR3 covers 15 residues. The germline V and J ends were trimmed by 0 bases and 4 bases, with 13 bases remaining between them. The germline V gene has CDR1 SGHRS and CDR2 YFSETQ. The CDR3 nucleotides are TGCGCCAGCAGCTTGGATAGGGGGTTCGCAGAGACCCAGTACTTC. Its translation is CASSLDRGFAETQYF. The complete variable domain, with remaining parts taken from reference TRBV5-1 and TRBJ2-5, reads KAGVTQTPRYLIKTRGQQVTLSCSPISGHRSVSWYQQTPGQGLQFLFEYFSETQRNKGNFPGRFSGRQFSNSRSEMNVSTLELGDSALYLCASSLDRGFAETQYFGPGTRLLVL.

CDR3 in amino acids: CASSLQALTWGTDTQYF. The CDR3 coding sequence is TGCGCCAGCAGCTTGCAGGCTTTGACTTGGGGCACAGATACGCAGTATTTT. The chain combines TRBV5-1 with TRBJ2-3; D not certain. The CDR3 is 17 amino acids. With 1 base removed from V and 1 base from J, the gap between germline ends came to 16 bases. Looked up from germline, CDR1 is SGHRS and CDR2 is YFSETQ. Using reference TRBV5-1 and TRBJ2-3 for the parts outside the CDR3, the full variable domain is KAGVTQTPRYLIKTRGQQVTLSCSPISGHRSVSWYQQTPGQGLQFLFEYFSETQRNKGNFPGRFSGRQFSNSRSEMNVSTLELGDSALYLCASSLQALTWGTDTQYFGPGTRLTVL.

This clone was recorded once. The gene calls are TRBV7-8 and TRBJ1-4; no firm D call. Germline V gene sequence: CDR1 SGHVS, CDR2 FQNEAQ. This CDR3 is 13 amino acids long. V lost 5 bases and J lost 10, with 14 bases in between. The CDR3 is CASSSPGAPKLFF. CDR3 DNA sequence: TGTGCCAGCAGCAGTCCGGGAGCCCCAAAACTGTTTTTT.

The V gene is TRBV9, the J gene TRBJ2-5; D is tentatively TRBD1 or TRBD2 (6 bases each). V was clipped by 4 bases and J by 5 bases, with 15 bases between them. The germline V gene has CDR1 SGDLS and CDR2 YYNGEE. The CDR3 sequence is 14 residues long. The CDR3 DNA reads as TGTGCCAGCAGCCCCCCCGGGGGCAGGGAGACCCAGTACTTC. Translating gives CASSPPGGRETQYF.

The V gene is TRBV18, the J gene TRBJ2-1, with unresolved D. The CDR3 sequence is 16 residues long. Germline lookup yields CDR1 KGHSH and CDR2 LQKENI. V was pared by 1 base and J by 0 bases, with 10 bases between. CDR3 sequence reads: CASSPLSRVSYNEQFF. CDR3 in DNA: TGTGCCAGCTCACCACTGAGCCGGGTCTCCTACAATGAGCAGTTCTTC. Looking up the rest from reference TRBV18 and TRBJ2-1 gives the full variable domain: NAGVMQNPRHLVRRRGQEARLRCSPMKGHSHVYWYRQLPEEGLKFMVYLQKENIIDESGMPKERFSAEFPKEGPSILRIQQVVRGDSAAYFCASSPLSRVSYNEQFFGPGTRLTVL.